This T cell receptor (beta chain) originates from a study of blood T cell repertoires in COVID-19 (TCRdb year 2020). At the level of the whole study: Samples from collaborators originated in the United States, Italy and Spain and spanned both the acute and convalescent phases of COVID-19. The prospective study material was composed of cDNA or gDNA derived from T cells, B-cell-depleted T cells, or PBMCs. The dataset comprised deeply sampled blood TCRbeta repertoires from subjects exposed to, actively infected with, or recovered from COVID-19. The repertoires were released in a freely available public database intended as a resource for research on the immune response to SARS-CoV-2. Samples came from the ongoing ImmuneRACE study (first 160 participants) plus 1,254 subjects from 6 global collaborators. Nearly every sample came with metadata listing a de-identified subject ID, COVID-19 status, age in years and sex. Where available, HLA class I and class II types were obtained from metadata supplied by the sample provider rather than from assay-based typing. Study-wide conclusions, independent of this receptor: Clinical and demographic metadata were provided uncurated, with the amount varying by source and participant.

The CDR3 spans 13 residues, from the cysteine through the phenylalanine. Only CDR3 DNA remains: 39 bases, in frame from the first base. Trimming takes 6 bases from V and 7 bases from J, and the germline ends sit 15 bases apart. Each collaborating institution followed its own protocols to collect whole blood in K2EDTA tubes. Collaborator samples were shipped for TCRbeta analysis as frozen whole blood, isolated PBMCs, or DNA extracted from either sample type. As regards this clone: The target of this receptor is not known. The record has no base qualities; no much larger clone is one base away.

The immunoSEQ Assay, a bias-controlled multiplex PCR, was used to amplify TCRbeta CDR3 regions from genomic DNA. Per the original workflow: Within the assay, amplification of reference gene primers was used to estimate how many nucleated cells each sample contained. To quantify the absolute abundance of each unique TCRbeta CDR3 rearrangement, sequence reads were collapsed and filtered. For each sample, productive Simpson clonality was calculated as the square root of Simpson's diversity index across productive rearrangements. TCRdb mirrors the immuneACCESS table, restricted to in-frame sequences. Some clones are absent from its copies; in checked studies, under half trace to an unresolved V gene, and the reason for the others is unknown. That table furnishes V, J and clone size, whereas the DNA furnished D and trimming. The sample has 20,000 to 25,000 clones on record, about 89% of them singletons. The ten biggest clones cover roughly 30% of the sample.

In this chain, TRBV12-3 or TRBV12-4 is recombined with TRBJ1-2; the D gene remains uncertain. This TCR was recovered from a woman in her 70s with active COVID-19. Sequenced: peripheral blood. The encoded CDR3 is CASSRDHVLGYTF. The nucleotide sequence reads as follows: TGTGCCAGCAGCCGCGATCACGTCCTTGGCTACACCTTC.